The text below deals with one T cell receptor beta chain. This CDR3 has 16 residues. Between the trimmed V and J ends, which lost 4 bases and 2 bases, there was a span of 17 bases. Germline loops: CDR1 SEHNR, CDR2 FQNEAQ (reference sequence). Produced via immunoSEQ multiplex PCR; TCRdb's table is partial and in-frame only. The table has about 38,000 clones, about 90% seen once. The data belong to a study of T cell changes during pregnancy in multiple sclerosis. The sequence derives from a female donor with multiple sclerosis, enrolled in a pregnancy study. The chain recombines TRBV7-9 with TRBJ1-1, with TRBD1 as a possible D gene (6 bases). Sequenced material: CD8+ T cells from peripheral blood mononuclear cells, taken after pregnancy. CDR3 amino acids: CASSYPGGQSNTEAFF. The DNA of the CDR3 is TGTGCCAGCAGCTACCCCGGCGGACAGTCTAACACTGAAGCTTTCTTT.